Here is one T cell receptor (beta chain) with its context. The antigen remains undetermined. Data came from immunoSEQ multiplex PCR; TCRdb stores just in-frame clones and leaves some out. The sample contains approximately 120,000 clones, just over 90% of which appear only once. The data originate from a study of siplizumab effects on memory and regulatory T cells. Whole-study findings and limits: Sequences below about 10^-5 frequency were poorly captured. As a result, only a minor fraction of alloreactive clones mapped to unstimulated subsets.

Trimming took off 8 bases at V and 2 bases at J, with 10 bases between the two ends. The CDR3 is made up of 13 amino acids. Germline-derived CDR1 and CDR2 are LNHDA and SQIVND (reference sequence). J is TRBJ2-1 and V is TRBV19; D perhaps matches TRBD2 (6 bases). The specimen was Tregs sorted from blood. This TCR derives from a human donor in good health. CDR3 residues: CASQRTTYNEQFF. Here the CDR3 DNA reads TGTGCCAGTCAGCGGACTACCTACAATGAGCAGTTCTTC. The variable domain in full, completed from reference TRBV19 and TRBJ2-1, reads DGGITQSPKYLFRKEGQNVTLSCEQNLNHDAMYWYRQDPGQGLRLIYYSQIVNDFQKGDIAEGYSVSREKKESFPLTVTSAQKNPTAFYLCASQRTTYNEQFFGPGTRLTVL.